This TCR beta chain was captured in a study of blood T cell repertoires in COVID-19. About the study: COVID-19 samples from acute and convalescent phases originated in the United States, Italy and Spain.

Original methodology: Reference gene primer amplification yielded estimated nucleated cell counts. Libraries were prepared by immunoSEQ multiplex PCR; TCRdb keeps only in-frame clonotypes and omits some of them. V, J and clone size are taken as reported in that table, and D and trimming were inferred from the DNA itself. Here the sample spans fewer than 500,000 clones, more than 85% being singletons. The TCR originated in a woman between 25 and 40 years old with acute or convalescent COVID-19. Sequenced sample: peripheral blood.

CDR3 protein: CASSLSGGDNTDTQYF. CDR3 coding DNA: TGTGCCAGCAGCTTAAGCGGGGGAGATAACACAGATACGCAGTATTTT. This chain links TRBV27 with TRBJ2-3, with 8 bases matching TRBD2. Germline CDR1 is MNHEY and CDR2 is SMNVEV (reference sequence). J lost 2 bases, V lost 6 bases, and 10 bases had no gene match. The CDR3 is made up of 16 amino acids.